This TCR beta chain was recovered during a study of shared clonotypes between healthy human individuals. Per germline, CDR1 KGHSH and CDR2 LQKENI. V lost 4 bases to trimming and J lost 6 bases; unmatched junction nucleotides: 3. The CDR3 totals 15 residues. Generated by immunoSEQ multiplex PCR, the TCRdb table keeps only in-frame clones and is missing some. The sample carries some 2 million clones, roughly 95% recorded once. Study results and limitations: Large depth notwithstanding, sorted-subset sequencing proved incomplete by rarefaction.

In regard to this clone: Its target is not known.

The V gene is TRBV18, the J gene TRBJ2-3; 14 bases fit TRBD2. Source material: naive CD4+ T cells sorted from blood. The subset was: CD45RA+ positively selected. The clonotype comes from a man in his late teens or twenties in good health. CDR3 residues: CASSLRTSGGDTQYF. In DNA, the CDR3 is TGTGCCAGCTCACTGCGGACTAGCGGGGGGGATACGCAGTATTTT.